What follows are 22 T cell receptor beta chains derived from one specimen sequenced in a study of early T cells in non-severe SARS-CoV-2 infection. MiXCR, applied by TCRdb to the 5' RACE reads, yields one record per CDR3 protein. The sample records some 40,000 distinct CDR3 sequences, approximately 12% being singletons. Sequencing used whole blood. The receptors were gathered from an adult who was a healthcare worker with PCR-confirmed SARS-CoV-2 infection or an uninfected control (not recorded which).

Note on this clonotype: This clone may be a read error of a much larger clone one base away. The rearrangement joins TRBV12-3 or TRBV12-4 to TRBJ1-1, with 9 bases aligning to TRBD1. CDR3 length equals 13 residues. CDR3 DNA sequence: TGTGTCAGCAGGGACAGGGAGGACACTGAAGCTTTCTTT. This encodes CVSRDREDTEAFF.

This clonotype has a count of ten or more. The gene calls are TRBV7-2 and TRBJ2-7; 11 positions agree with TRBD2. V lost 5 bases to trimming and J lost 4 bases; unmatched junction nucleotides: 4. This CDR3 has 14 residues. From germline, CDR1 is SGHTA and CDR2 FQGNSA. The DNA for the CDR3 is TGTGCCAGCAGCCAGGCTAGCGGGAGGTACGAGCAGTACTTC. Translated: CASSQASGRYEQYF.

This clonotype was seen repeatedly, ten times or more. The chain links TRBV4-3 to TRBJ2-2; 8 bases are a match to TRBD2. V shed 3 bases and J 7 bases; nucleotides not matched to a gene: 7. CDR1 is LGHNA and CDR2 is YSLEER in the germline V gene. The CDR3 has 15 amino acids. CDR3 amino acids: CASSQAGGEDGELFF. As DNA, the CDR3 is TGCGCCAGCAGCCAGGCGGGGGGAGAGGACGGGGAGCTGTTTTTT.

This clonotype has only a few counts. The chain carries TRBV5-4 and TRBJ2-5; no clear D gene. This CDR3 has 13 amino acids. CDR1 is SGHNT and CDR2 is YYREEE in the germline V gene (reference sequence). Trimming removed 3 bases from V and 5 bases from J, with 11 bases in between. CDR3 bases: TGTGCCAGCAGCTGGGAACTACGGGAGACCCAGTACTTC. This encodes CASSWELRETQYF.

This clonotype was seen many times. This chain connects TRBV7-8 to TRBJ2-5; 8 bases match TRBD2. This CDR3 is built from 17 residues. J was trimmed by 4 bases and V by 6 bases; bases with no gene match: 16. Germline V lookup: CDR1 SGHVS, CDR2 FQNEAQ. Here the CDR3 DNA reads TGTGCCAGCAGTCTCGGTCTCGGGAGGGCCCTCAGAGAGACCCAGTACTTC. This sequence encodes CASSLGLGRALRETQYF.

The table lists this clonotype with many counts. The chain recombines TRBV20-1 with TRBJ2-7; D may be TRBD1 or TRBD2 (6 bases each). CDR1 DFQATT and CDR2 SNEGSKA come from the germline V gene (reference sequence). Trimming shortened V by 5 bases and J by 7 bases, and 18 bases separated the two germline ends. The CDR3 extends over 13 amino acids. The CDR3 is CSAPSRGRLEQYF. Written as DNA, the CDR3 is TGCAGTGCTCCCTCCCGGGGGCGTTTGGAGCAGTACTTC.

This chain uses TRBV30 with TRBJ2-7; D is uncertain. The ends were cut back, 0 bases at V and 5 bases at J, with 8 bases in the middle. CDR3 length: 12 residues. The germline V gene encodes CDR1 GTSNPN and CDR2 SVGIG (reference sequence). The CDR3 sequence: CAWSVGWDEQYF. CDR3 nucleotide sequence: TGTGCCTGGAGTGTCGGTTGGGACGAGCAGTACTTC.

The J gene is TRBJ2-2, the V gene TRBV2; weak D call: TRBD2 (6 bases). Per germline, CDR1 SNHLY and CDR2 FYNNEI. The V end was cut by 6 bases, the J end by 1 base, with 18 bases between. The CDR3 covers 17 residues. The CDR3 loop reads CASRESQGLLNTGELFF. For the CDR3, the DNA is TGTGCCAGCAGGGAATCCCAGGGACTTTTGAACACCGGGGAGCTGTTTTTT.

This clonotype was counted ten times or more. The rearrangement links TRBV6-4 to TRBJ2-1; D is unclear. CDR1 and CDR2 from the germline V gene are MRHNA and SNTAGT. The CDR3 spans 15 residues. V lost 3 bases and J lost 0, with 9 bases in between. Here the CDR3 reads CASSEWDSSYNEQFF. DNA for the CDR3: TGTGCCAGCAGTGAGTGGGATAGCTCCTACAATGAGCAGTTCTTC.

The chain links TRBV3-1 to TRBJ2-3, with a tentative D call TRBD1 (5 bases). This CDR3 comprises 13 residues. V lost 6 bases and J lost 6, with 13 bases in between. CDR1 and CDR2 from the germline V gene are LGHDT and YNNKEL (reference sequence). CDR3 sequence (DNA): TGTGCCAGCAGTCACAGGTTCTCGGATACGCAGTATTTT. The encoded protein is CASSHRFSDTQYF.

The chain carries TRBV6-6 and TRBJ2-7; perhaps TRBD1 as D (6 bases). Trimming removed 5 bases at V and 3 bases at J, with 14 bases between. The CDR3 runs 14 residues. Per germline, CDR1 MNHNY and CDR2 SVGAGI (reference sequence). CDR3 nucleotide sequence: TGTGCCAGCAGTGAGAACAGGGAGCACTACGAGCAGTACTTC. Protein product: CASSENREHYEQYF.

This clonotype was seen ten or more times. The V call is TRBV20-1, the J call TRBJ2-5, with 7 bases identical to TRBD2. The CDR3 runs to 11 residues. The germline CDR1 and CDR2 sequences are DFQATT and SNEGSKA (reference sequence). The CDR3 region is CSLAVQETQYF. The CDR3 coding sequence is TGCAGCCTAGCGGTACAAGAGACCCAGTACTTC.

The CDR3 sequence: CASSLAASGDNEQFF. The CDR3 nucleotides are TGTGCCAGCAGCTTAGCGGCTAGCGGAGACAATGAGCAGTTCTTC. The chain recombines TRBV7-2 with TRBJ2-1, with 7 bases aligning to TRBD2. Germline-derived CDR1 and CDR2 are SGHTA and FQGNSA. V lost 0 bases, J lost 5 bases, and 4 bases stayed unmatched. The CDR3 is made up of 15 amino acids.

This clonotype was seen many times. The chain couples TRBV28 to TRBJ1-1; D unresolved. V lost 7 bases and J 9 bases, leaving 12 bases between the germline ends. The CDR3 spans 11 residues. The germline CDR1 and CDR2 sequences are MDHEN and SYDVKM. The CDR3 region has the DNA TGTGCCAGCATTCTACTCGGTAAAGCTTTCTTT. It is translated as CASILLGKAFF.

This clonotype has ten or more counts. V is TRBV6-2 or TRBV6-3 and J is TRBJ1-1; possibly TRBD1 for D (5 bases). Trimming took off 2 bases at V and 4 bases at J, with 14 bases between the two ends. The germline gives CDR1 MNHEY, CDR2 SVGEGT. The CDR3 length is 15 residues. The CDR3 sequence: CASSYGRNGGTEAFF. In DNA form, the CDR3 reads TGTGCCAGCAGTTACGGTCGCAATGGGGGCACTGAAGCTTTCTTT.

This clonotype occurred many times. The chain has TRBV7-3 and TRBJ2-3; maybe TRBD2 (6 bases). This CDR3 spans 13 amino acids. CDR1 is SGHTA and CDR2 is FQGTGA in the germline V gene. The V end lost 8 bases, the J end lost 5 bases, and 14 bases lay between the germline ends. CDR3 protein: CASGGSTGDTQYF. For the CDR3, the DNA is TGTGCCAGCGGGGGGTCAACGGGAGATACGCAGTATTTT.

Turning to this clonotype: Being one base from a much bigger clone, this may be a read error. This chain connects TRBV27 to TRBJ2-1; TRBD1 matches at 9 bases. J lost 6 bases, V lost 4 bases, and 7 bases had no gene match. From germline, CDR1 is MNHEY and CDR2 SMNVEV (reference sequence). The CDR3 sequence is 15 residues long. The CDR3 protein is CASSYRTTGGNEQFF. The CDR3 nucleotides are TGTGCCAGCAGTTACAGGACGACAGGGGGCAATGAGCAGTTCTTC.

V usage is TRBV24-1 and J usage is TRBJ1-3, with D unresolved. The germline CDR1 and CDR2 sequences are KGHDR and SFDVKD. The CDR3 covers 16 residues. The V gene lost 0 bases and the J gene lost 2 bases, with 10 bases spanning the gap. Here the CDR3 reads CATSDLQIWTGNTIYF. The CDR3 DNA reads as TGTGCCACCAGTGATTTGCAAATCTGGACTGGAAACACCATATATTTT.

This clonotype was counted between two and nine times. The chain carries TRBV7-9 and TRBJ2-3; D is perhaps TRBD1 (7 bases). This CDR3 is built from 15 residues. V lost 4 bases, J lost 3 bases, and 14 bases lay in between. Per germline, CDR1 SEHNR and CDR2 FQNEAQ (reference sequence). The CDR3 DNA follows: TGTGCCAGCAGCTCCCAGGGGGGACTTACAGATACGCAGTATTTT. This sequence encodes CASSSQGGLTDTQYF.

This clonotype was seen a few times. The rearrangement links TRBV29-1 to TRBJ1-4; the D is unclear. The germline CDR1 and CDR2 sequences are SQVTM and ANQGSEA. Trimming shortened V by 5 bases and J by 0 bases, and 4 bases separated the two germline ends. This CDR3 contains 12 residues. CDR3 nucleotide sequence: TGCAGCGTTAAGGCAACTAATGAAAAACTGTTTTTT. It encodes CSVKATNEKLFF.

The DNA of the CDR3 is TGTGCCAGTAGCCGACCGACAGGGGCGGCAGATACGCAGTATTTT. It encodes CASSRPTGAADTQYF. This chain connects TRBV5-4 to TRBJ2-3, with TRBD1 matching over 8 bases. The CDR3 loop spans 15 amino acids. Looked up from germline, CDR1 is SGHNT and CDR2 is YYREEE (reference sequence). V lost 8 bases to trimming and J lost 4 bases; unmatched junction nucleotides: 12.

This rearrangement joins TRBV4-1 to TRBJ2-1; 7 bases line up with TRBD1. This CDR3 contains 16 residues. V gave up 5 bases and J gave up 6 bases; unmatched junction bases: 13. Germline lookup yields CDR1 MGHRA and CDR2 YSYEKL. The CDR3: CASSAQGQRPSNEQFF. The CDR3 bases are TGCGCCAGCAGCGCCCAGGGACAGAGGCCTAGCAATGAGCAGTTCTTC.